This TCR beta chain derives from a study of T cells in Graves' hyperthyroidism and ophthalmopathy. Calling Graves' hyperthyroidism stable meant ophthalmopathy did not progress within 18 months. Newly diagnosed hyperthyroidism patients aged 18 to 65 years had disease lasting under 2 months. Diagnoses rested on clinical symptoms, serum thyroxine and TRAb, thyroid ultrasound and orbital computed tomography. Amplification of TCR beta CDR3 regions used RNA as the template. The TCR CDR3 first-round RT-PCR relied on the HTBI primer set. MiXCR, run by TCRdb on the multiplex PCR reads, gives a single entry per CDR3 protein. The sample records more than 500,000 distinct CDR3 sequences, about 16% being singletons. CDR3 size: 17 residues. V was cut by 4 bases and J by 0 bases, with 18 bases left in between. Per germline, CDR1 SGHTS and CDR2 YDEGEE.

This receptor was obtained from a woman aged 25 to 39 with Graves' hyperthyroidism. This chain uses TRBV5-8 with TRBJ2-3; D is uncertain. The source material was blood. For the CDR3, the DNA is TGTGCCAGCAGCCCCAAGGCGCGGAGTCCTAGCACAGATACGCAGTATTTT. It yields the protein CASSPKARSPSTDTQYF.